The TCR beta chain described here comes from a study of T-cell memory formation after mild COVID-19. Trimming left V 6 bases short and J 5 bases short, with 11 bases between. The V gene's germline CDR1 is GTSNPN and CDR2 SVGIG (reference sequence). The CDR3 has 12 residues. Study results and limitations: Clones contracting over day 15 to 85 were CD4/CD8 balanced, with later expanders leaning CD4+. The pre-infection memory compartment contained some responding clones, suggesting cross-reactive memory joined.

This clonotype turned up a few times. Its antigen is still unknown. TCRdb processed the 5' RACE reads anew with MiXCR; each CDR3 protein has one entry. Of roughly 310,000 distinct CDR3 sequences listed, more than 15% are singletons. This chain uses TRBV30 with TRBJ2-1; D unclear. The sequence was obtained from a man between 18 and 35 years old who had mild COVID-19 (a few samples of this study predate the infection). Cell type and time point are not known. The sequenced material came from PBMCs or a T cell subset sorted from them (not recorded which). The CDR3: CACDPRDNEQFF. DNA of the CDR3: TGTGCCTGCGATCCCCGTGACAATGAGCAGTTCTTC.